These T cell receptor beta chains were read from a single sample in a study of T-cell reconstitution after alpha-beta-depleted transplantation in children. Each CDR3 protein is one row after TCRdb ran MiXCR on the PCR reads. Of about 980,000 distinct CDR3 sequences listed, about 31% are singletons. This specimen was PBMCs, mostly from graft donor cells, taken 360 days after TCRalphabeta/CD19-depleted stem cell transplant. These receptors were obtained from a boy under two years old who had a stem cell transplant for SCID, so the T cells may come from the graft donor. The CDR3 runs from the conserved cysteine through the conserved F or W. D genes are given only for firm matches. Clone size is not always given. Where it is, it says once, few, many or a class for expanded clones.

>.|few|TRBJ2-7|TRBV20-1
TGCAGTGCTGGGGTCGGCGGGCCTCCCGAGCAGTACTTC
CSAGVGGPPEQYF
>.|.|TRBJ2-7|TRBV7-6
TGTGCCAGCAGCTTAGCGCTAAGGGGAGCTACACTGTCCTACGAGCAGTACTTC
CASSLALRGATLSYEQYF
>.|once|TRBJ1-6|TRBV3-1
TGTGCCAGCAGCCCCAGAGGGACCCAACATTCACCCCTCCACTTT
CASSPRGTQHSPLHF
>TRBD2|few|TRBJ2-1|TRBV20-1
TGCAGTGCTAGAAGGGGCCCGGGACTAGTCAATGAGCAGTTCTTC
CSARRGPGLVNEQFF
>.|few|TRBJ1-4|TRBV6-5
TGTGCCAGCAGTTACTTGGGGTCTAAAGCTAATGAAAAACTGTTTTTT
CASSYLGSKANEKLFF
>TRBD2|once|TRBJ2-5|TRBV7-2
TGTGCCAGCAGCCGCGGACTAGCGGGGGCCGGCAGGGGGACCCAGTACTTC
CASSRGLAGAGRGTQYF
>.|.|TRBJ2-5|TRBV10-3
TGTGCCGTGGCGAGGGACGGGGGACGAGAGACCCAGTACTTC
CAVARDGGRETQYF
>.|.|TRBJ1-2|TRBV5-6
TGTGCCAGCAGCTTGGACTCCCGCTATGGCTACACCTTC
CASSLDSRYGYTF
>.|few|TRBJ1-1|TRBV7-2
TGTGCCAGCAGCTTAGAGCAGTTGATGGGTAATGAAGCTTTCTTT
CASSLEQLMGNEAFF
>TRBD1|many|TRBJ2-3|TRBV20-1
TGCAGTGCTAGACTTAACAGGGGGCGGGATACGCAGTATTTT
CSARLNRGRDTQYF
>TRBD1|.|TRBJ1-2|TRBV9
TGTGCCAGCAGCTCTTCGGACAGGTTAGGTAGCTACACCTTC
CASSSSDRLGSYTF
>.|many|TRBJ2-7|TRBV18
TGTGCCAGCTCACCACGGCGAAAGACTAGTACCGGGTACGAGCAGTACTTC
CASSPRRKTSTGYEQYF
>.|.|TRBJ1-2|TRBV4-1
TGCGCCAGCAGCCAAGATGGGGGGGCCCGGAGGCGTGGTGGCTACACCTTC
CASSQDGGARRRGGYTF
>.|.|TRBJ2-4|TRBV29-1
TGCAGCGCCAAAATGAACATTCAGTACTTC
CSAKMNIQYF
>.|.|TRBJ1-5|TRBV20-1
TGCAGTGCTAGGGACGGCCGGGGTTATCAGCCCCAGCATTTT
CSARDGRGYQPQHF
>TRBD1|.|TRBJ2-1|TRBV12-3/TRBV12-4
TGTGCCAGCAGTTTATCAGGGGGCCCTATCAATGAGCAGTTCTTC
CASSLSGGPINEQFF
>.|.|TRBJ2-7|TRBV5-1
TGCGCCAGCAGCTCCATACGGGCAGGGATCTCCTACGAGCAGTACTTC
CASSSIRAGISYEQYF
>.|few|TRBJ1-1|TRBV2
TGTGCCAGCAGTGTTAGCAACACTGAAGCTTTCTTT
CASSVSNTEAFF
>TRBD2|.|TRBJ2-3|TRBV12-3/TRBV12-4
TGTGCCAGCAGCTCCCCCGGCCATGGGGGGGTTAGTACGCAGTATTTT
CASSSPGHGGVSTQYF
>.|.|TRBJ2-6|TRBV4-3
TGCGCCAGCAGCCAAGCGATGCCGGTCTCTGGGGCCAACGTCCTGACTTTC
CASSQAMPVSGANVLTF
>.|.|TRBJ2-3|TRBV7-3
TGTGCCAGCAGCGCACCCCCTTATGCGGCTAGCACAGATACGCAGTACTTT
CASSAPPYAASTDTQYF
>.|.|TRBJ2-3|TRBV18
TGTGCCAGCGCCTGGGGCCAGGGAACAGATACGCAGTATTTT
CASAWGQGTDTQYF
>.|few|TRBJ1-6|TRBV10-2
TGCGCCAGCAGTGAAGTGGTTAATAATTCACCCCTCCACTTT
CASSEVVNNSPLHF
>.|few|TRBJ2-2|TRBV18
TGTGCCAGCTCACCACGGGCAGCAGGGAACACCGGGGAGCTGTTTTTT
CASSPRAAGNTGELFF
>.|few|TRBJ1-1|TRBV29-1
TGCAGCCTTTTTTCGGGACGGGGTGCCGACACTGAAGCTTTCTTT
CSLFSGRGADTEAFF
>.|few|TRBJ2-2|TRBV7-2
TGTGCCAGCAGCTTTCTTGCGGGGCCCGGGGAGCTGTTTTTT
CASSFLAGPGELFF
>.|many|TRBJ2-5|TRBV5-1
TGCGCCAGCAGCTTGGGACAGCAAGAGACCCAGTACTTC
CASSLGQQETQYF
>.|many|TRBJ2-5|TRBV18
TGTGCCAGCTCACCAGGAAAAGAGACCCAGTACTTC
CASSPGKETQYF
>TRBD1|.|TRBJ2-7|TRBV4-1
TGCGCCAGCAGCCAAGAGAGGACAGGGGCCTACGAGCAGTACTTC
CASSQERTGAYEQYF
>.|.|TRBJ2-5|TRBV2
TGTGCCAGCAGTAGATCACTCGCCGAAATGCCTAAAGAGACCCAGTACTTC
CASSRSLAEMPKETQYF
>.|few|TRBJ2-7|TRBV10-3
TGTGCCATCAGTGAGTTGAGGGGAGCGGGCGAGCAGTACTTC
CAISELRGAGEQYF
>.|.|TRBJ2-3|TRBV29-1
TGCAGCGTTGAAGACCGAACAGGGAGAACAGATACGCAGTATTTT
CSVEDRTGRTDTQYF
>.|few|TRBJ1-1|TRBV6-2/TRBV6-3
TGTGCCAGCAGTTATAGTGCGGCGACTGAAGCTTTCTTT
CASSYSAATEAFF
>.|many|TRBJ2-3|TRBV29-1
TGCAGCGTTTTTGGTTCGGACTCTCTAAACACAGATACGCAGTATTTT
CSVFGSDSLNTDTQYF
>.|.|TRBJ2-4|TRBV4-3
TGCGCCAGCAGCCAAGATGTTCCTGGCGCATCGTCTTTTTCCAAAAACATTCAGTACTTC
CASSQDVPGASSFSKNIQYF
>TRBD2|few|TRBJ2-3|TRBV20-1
TGCAGTGCTAACCCCGAGGGAGGGAACGTGGGATGGGAGTATCTGGATACGCAGTATTTT
CSANPEGGNVGWEYLDTQYF
>.|few|TRBJ2-1|TRBV29-1
TGCAGCGTTGAGGTGGGGAATGAGCAGTTCTTC
CSVEVGNEQFF
>TRBD1|.|TRBJ1-5|TRBV15
TGTGCCACCAGCAGAGCCGACAGGGGGCTGAATCAGCCCCAGCATTTT
CATSRADRGLNQPQHF
>.|few|TRBJ2-1|TRBV5-1
TGCGCCAGCAGCTTGGGGACCCGCCCCTTCTACAATGAGCAGTTCTTC
CASSLGTRPFYNEQFF
>TRBD2|.|TRBJ2-1|TRBV4-1
TGCGCCAGCAGCCTTACCGGGACTAGCGGGTCCAGCTCCTACAATGAGCAGTTCTTC
CASSLTGTSGSSSYNEQFF
>TRBD2|.|TRBJ2-3|TRBV10-3
TGTGCCATCAGAGAGGGTATAGCGGGGGGGCAAGATACGCAGTATTTT
CAIREGIAGGQDTQYF
>.|.|TRBJ2-2|TRBV5-1
TGCGCCAGCAGCATGGGGCCAAGCGCAGGGGAGCTGTTTTTT
CASSMGPSAGELFF
>TRBD1|few|TRBJ2-7|TRBV12-3/TRBV12-4
TGTGCCAGCAAGGGGGACAGGCTCGAGCAGTACTTC
CASKGDRLEQYF
>.|.|TRBJ1-1|TRBV14
TGTGCCAGCAGTTGGGGTTACACTGAAGCTTTCTTT
CASSWGYTEAFF
>.|few|TRBJ2-7|TRBV7-6
TGTGCCAGCAGCTTTAGCCCATCCTACGAGCAGTACTTC
CASSFSPSYEQYF
>.|few|TRBJ1-1|TRBV27
TGTGCCAGCAGTTTATACACCTACATGAACACTGAAGCTTTCTTT
CASSLYTYMNTEAFF
>TRBD1|.|TRBJ2-1|TRBV7-9
TGTGCCAGCAGCTTAGCCCTGACAGGGATTAGTGACAATGAGCAGTTCTTC
CASSLALTGISDNEQFF
>.|.|TRBJ1-3|TRBV5-1
TGCGCCAGCAGCTTGGTACCCGGGGGAAGCTCTGGAAACACCATATATTTT
CASSLVPGGSSGNTIYF
>TRBD1|.|TRBJ1-6|TRBV12-3/TRBV12-4
TGTGCCAGCAGTTTCGGACAGGGAGACTATAATTCACCCCTCCACTTT
CASSFGQGDYNSPLHF
>.|.|TRBJ2-4|TRBV6-2/TRBV6-3
TGTGCCAGCAGTTACTCGAAGAGAGGAAACATTCAGTACTTC
CASSYSKRGNIQYF
>.|.|TRBJ1-6|TRBV29-1
TGCAGCGTTGAAGCGGCGGGGAGCTATAATTCACCCCTCCACTTT
CSVEAAGSYNSPLHF
>TRBD1|few|TRBJ1-1|TRBV19
TGTGCCAGTAGGAGGACAGGGGCCCGAAACACTGAAGCTTTCTTT
CASRRTGARNTEAFF
>.|.|TRBJ2-5|TRBV6-2/TRBV6-3
TGTGCCAGCAGCAACAGCCGAATCCAAGAGACCCAGTACTTC
CASSNSRIQETQYF
>.|few|TRBJ2-3|TRBV4-3
TGCGCCAGCAGCCCTGAGGGGCCGCAAAGCACAGATACGCAGTATTTT
CASSPEGPQSTDTQYF
>.|.|TRBJ2-7|TRBV28
TGTGCCAGCAGTTTATGGAAGGTTCACTCCTCCTACGAGCAGTACTTC
CASSLWKVHSSYEQYF